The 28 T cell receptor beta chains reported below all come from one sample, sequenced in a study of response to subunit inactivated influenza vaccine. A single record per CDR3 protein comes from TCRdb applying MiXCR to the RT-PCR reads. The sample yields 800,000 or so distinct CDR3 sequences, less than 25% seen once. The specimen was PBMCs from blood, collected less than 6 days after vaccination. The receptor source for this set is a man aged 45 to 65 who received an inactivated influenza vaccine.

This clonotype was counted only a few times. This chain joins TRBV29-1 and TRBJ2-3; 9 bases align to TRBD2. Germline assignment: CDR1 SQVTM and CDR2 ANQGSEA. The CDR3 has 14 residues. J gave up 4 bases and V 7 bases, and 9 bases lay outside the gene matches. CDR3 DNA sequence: TGCAGCGGGGCGGGAGGGGCGGAGGCAGATACGCAGTATTTT. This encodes CSGAGGAEADTQYF.

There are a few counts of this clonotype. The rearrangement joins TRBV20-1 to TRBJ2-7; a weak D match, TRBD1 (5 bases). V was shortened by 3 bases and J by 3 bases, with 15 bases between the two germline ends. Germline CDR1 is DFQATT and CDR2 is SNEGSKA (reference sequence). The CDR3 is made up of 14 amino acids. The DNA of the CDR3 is TGCAGTGCTAGCCCTCCCCAGGGTGTCTACGAGCAGTACTTC. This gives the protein CSASPPQGVYEQYF.

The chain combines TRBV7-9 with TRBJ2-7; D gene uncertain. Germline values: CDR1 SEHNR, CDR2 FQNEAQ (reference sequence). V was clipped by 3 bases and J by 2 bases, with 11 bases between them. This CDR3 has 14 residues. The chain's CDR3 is CASSFMASTYEQYF. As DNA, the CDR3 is TGTGCCAGCAGCTTTATGGCCTCGACCTACGAGCAGTACTTC.

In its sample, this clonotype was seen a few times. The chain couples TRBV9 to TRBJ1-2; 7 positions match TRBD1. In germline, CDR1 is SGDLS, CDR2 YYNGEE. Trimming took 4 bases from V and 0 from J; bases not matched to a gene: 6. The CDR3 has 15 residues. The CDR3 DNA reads TGTGCCAGCAGCACCACAGGGGCGCCTAACTATGGCTACACCTTC. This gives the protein CASSTTGAPNYGYTF.

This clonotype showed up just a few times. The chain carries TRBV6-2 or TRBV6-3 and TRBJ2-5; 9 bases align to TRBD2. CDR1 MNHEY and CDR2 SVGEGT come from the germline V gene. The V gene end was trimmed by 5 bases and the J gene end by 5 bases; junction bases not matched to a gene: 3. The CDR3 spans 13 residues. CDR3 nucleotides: TGTGCCAGCAGTGGGACTAGCCCGGAGACCCAGTACTTC. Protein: CASSGTSPETQYF.

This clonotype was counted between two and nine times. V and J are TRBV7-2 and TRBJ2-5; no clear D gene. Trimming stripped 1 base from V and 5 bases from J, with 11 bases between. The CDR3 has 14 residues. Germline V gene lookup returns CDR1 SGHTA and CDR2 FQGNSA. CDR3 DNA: TGTGCCAGCAGCTTAGTCCCCCTAACGGAGACCCAGTACTTC. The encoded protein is CASSLVPLTETQYF.

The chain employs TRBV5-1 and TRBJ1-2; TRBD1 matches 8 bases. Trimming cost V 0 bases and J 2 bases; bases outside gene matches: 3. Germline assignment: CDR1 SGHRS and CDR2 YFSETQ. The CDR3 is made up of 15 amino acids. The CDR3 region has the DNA TGCGCCAGCAGCTTGGATGGGACAGGCAACTATGGCTACACCTTC. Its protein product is CASSLDGTGNYGYTF.

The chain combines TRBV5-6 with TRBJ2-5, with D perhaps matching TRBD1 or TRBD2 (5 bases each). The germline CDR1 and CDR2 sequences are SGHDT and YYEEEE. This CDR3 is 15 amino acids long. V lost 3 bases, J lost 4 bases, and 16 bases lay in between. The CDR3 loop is CASSSPGPELETQYF. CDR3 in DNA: TGTGCCAGCAGCTCACCGGGACCGGAGTTAGAGACCCAGTACTTC.

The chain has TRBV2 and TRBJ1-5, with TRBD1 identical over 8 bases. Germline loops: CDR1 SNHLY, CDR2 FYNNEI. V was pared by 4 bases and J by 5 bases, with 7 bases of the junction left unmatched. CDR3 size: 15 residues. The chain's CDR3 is CASSVGQGAYQPQHF. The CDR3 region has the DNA TGTGCCAGCAGTGTGGGGCAGGGGGCTTATCAGCCCCAGCATTTT.

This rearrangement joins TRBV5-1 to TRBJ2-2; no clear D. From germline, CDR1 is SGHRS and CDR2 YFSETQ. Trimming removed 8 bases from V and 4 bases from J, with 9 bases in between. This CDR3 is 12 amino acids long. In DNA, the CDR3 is TGCGCCAGTACCCCGGGCACCGGGGAGCTGTTTTTT. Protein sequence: CASTPGTGELFF. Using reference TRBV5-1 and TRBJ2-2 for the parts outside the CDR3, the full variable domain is KAGVTQTPRYLIKTRGQQVTLSCSPISGHRSVSWYQQTPGQGLQFLFEYFSETQRNKGNFPGRFSGRQFSNSRSEMNVSTLELGDSALYLCASTPGTGELFFGEGSRLTVL.

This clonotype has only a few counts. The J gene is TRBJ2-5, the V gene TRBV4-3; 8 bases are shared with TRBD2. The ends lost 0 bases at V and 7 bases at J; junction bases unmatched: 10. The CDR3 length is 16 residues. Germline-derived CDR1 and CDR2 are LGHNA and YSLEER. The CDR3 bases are TGCGCCAGCAGCCAAGAGTTTTATGGCGGGGGGCGGACCCAGTACTTC. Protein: CASSQEFYGGGRTQYF.

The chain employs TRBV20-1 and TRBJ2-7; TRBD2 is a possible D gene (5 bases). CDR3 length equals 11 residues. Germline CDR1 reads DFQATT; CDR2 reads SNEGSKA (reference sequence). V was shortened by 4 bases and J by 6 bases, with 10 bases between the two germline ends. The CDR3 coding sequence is TGCAGTGCTAAAGGACTGCGCGAGCAGTACTTC. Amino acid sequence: CSAKGLREQYF.

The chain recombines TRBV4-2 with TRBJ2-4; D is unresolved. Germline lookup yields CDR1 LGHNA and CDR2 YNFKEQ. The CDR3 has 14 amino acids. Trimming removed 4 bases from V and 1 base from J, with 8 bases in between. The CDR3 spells CASSPDRAKNIQYF. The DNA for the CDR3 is TGTGCCAGCAGCCCGGATCGGGCCAAAAACATTCAGTACTTC.

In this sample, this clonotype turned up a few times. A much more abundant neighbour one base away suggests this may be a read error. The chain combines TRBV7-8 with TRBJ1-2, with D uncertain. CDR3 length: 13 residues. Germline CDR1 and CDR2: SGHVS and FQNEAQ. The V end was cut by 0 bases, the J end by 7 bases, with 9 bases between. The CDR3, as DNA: TGTGCCAGCAGCTTAGCAGGGAGCGGTGGCTACACCTTC. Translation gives CASSLAGSGGYTF.

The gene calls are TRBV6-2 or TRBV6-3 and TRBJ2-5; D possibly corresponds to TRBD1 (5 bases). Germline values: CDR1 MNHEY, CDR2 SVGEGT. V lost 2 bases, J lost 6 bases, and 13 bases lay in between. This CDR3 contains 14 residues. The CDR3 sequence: CASSYLWGRKTQYF. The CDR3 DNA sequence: TGTGCCAGCAGTTACCTCTGGGGCCGGAAGACCCAGTACTTC.

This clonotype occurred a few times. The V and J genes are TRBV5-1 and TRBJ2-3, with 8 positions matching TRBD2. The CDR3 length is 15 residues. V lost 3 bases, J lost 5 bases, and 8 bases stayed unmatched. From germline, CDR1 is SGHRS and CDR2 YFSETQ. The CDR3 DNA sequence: TGCGCCAGCAGCTGGGGAGCGGGAGCCGGAGATACGCAGTATTTT. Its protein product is CASSWGAGAGDTQYF.

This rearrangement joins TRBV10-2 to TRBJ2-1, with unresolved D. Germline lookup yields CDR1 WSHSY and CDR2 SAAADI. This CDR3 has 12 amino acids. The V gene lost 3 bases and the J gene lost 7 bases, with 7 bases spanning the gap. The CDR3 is CASSEGLNEQFF. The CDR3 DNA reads TGCGCCAGCAGTGAAGGCCTTAATGAGCAGTTCTTC.

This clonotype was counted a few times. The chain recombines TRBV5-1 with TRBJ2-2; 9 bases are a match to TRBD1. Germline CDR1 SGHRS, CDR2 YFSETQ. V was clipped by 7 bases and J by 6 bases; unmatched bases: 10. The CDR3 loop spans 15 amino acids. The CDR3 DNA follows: TGCGCCAGCGGTCCCCGGACAGGGGCGGCCGGGGAGCTGTTTTTT. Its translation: CASGPRTGAAGELFF.

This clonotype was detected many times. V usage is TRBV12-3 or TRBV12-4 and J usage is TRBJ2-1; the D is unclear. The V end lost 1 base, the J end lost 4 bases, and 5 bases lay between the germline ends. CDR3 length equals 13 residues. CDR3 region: CASSLGSYNEQFF. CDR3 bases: TGTGCCAGCAGTTTAGGCAGTTACAATGAGCAGTTCTTC.

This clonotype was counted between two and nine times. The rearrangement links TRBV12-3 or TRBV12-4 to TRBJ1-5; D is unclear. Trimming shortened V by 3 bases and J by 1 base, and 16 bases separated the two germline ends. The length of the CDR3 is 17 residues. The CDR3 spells CASSLATGVGSNQPQHF. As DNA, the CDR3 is TGTGCCAGCAGTTTGGCAACGGGAGTAGGGAGCAATCAGCCCCAGCATTTT.

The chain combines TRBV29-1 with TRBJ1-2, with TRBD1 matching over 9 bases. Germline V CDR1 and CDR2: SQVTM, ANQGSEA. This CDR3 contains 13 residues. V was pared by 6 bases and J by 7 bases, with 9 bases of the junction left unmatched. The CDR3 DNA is TGCAGCGTAACCGGGACAGGGTCGGGTGGCTACACCTTC. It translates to CSVTGTGSGGYTF.

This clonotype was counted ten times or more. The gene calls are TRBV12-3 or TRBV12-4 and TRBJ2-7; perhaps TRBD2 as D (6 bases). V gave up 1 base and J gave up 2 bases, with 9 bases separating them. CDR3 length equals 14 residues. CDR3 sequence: CASSLGSGTYEQYF. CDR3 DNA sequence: TGTGCCAGCAGTTTAGGTAGCGGTACCTACGAGCAGTACTTC.

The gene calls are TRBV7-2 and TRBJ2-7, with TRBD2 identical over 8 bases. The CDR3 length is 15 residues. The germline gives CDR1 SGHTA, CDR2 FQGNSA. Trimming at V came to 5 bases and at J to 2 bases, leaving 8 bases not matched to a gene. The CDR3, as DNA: TGTGCCAGCAGCCCGGGAGGGGTGTTAACCTACGAGCAGTACTTC. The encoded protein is CASSPGGVLTYEQYF.

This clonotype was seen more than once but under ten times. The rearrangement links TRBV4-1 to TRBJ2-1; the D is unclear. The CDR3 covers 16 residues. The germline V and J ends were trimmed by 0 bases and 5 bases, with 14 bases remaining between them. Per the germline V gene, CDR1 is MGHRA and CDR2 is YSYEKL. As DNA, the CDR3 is TGCGCCAGCAGCCAAGATATTACTAAATGGGACAATGAGCAGTTCTTC. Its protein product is CASSQDITKWDNEQFF.

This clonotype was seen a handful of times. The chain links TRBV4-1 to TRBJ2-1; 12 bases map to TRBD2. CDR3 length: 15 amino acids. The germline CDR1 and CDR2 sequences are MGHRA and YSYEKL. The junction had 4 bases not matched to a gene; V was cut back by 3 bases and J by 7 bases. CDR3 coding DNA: TGCGCCAGCAGCCAGCCGGGACTAGCGGGTAATGAGCAGTTCTTC. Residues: CASSQPGLAGNEQFF.

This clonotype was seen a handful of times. CDR3: CSARSMNTGELFF. The DNA for the CDR3 is TGCAGTGCGCGAAGTATGAACACCGGGGAGCTGTTTTTT. The chain employs TRBV20-1 and TRBJ2-2; D remains ambiguous. With 6 bases removed from V and 1 base from J, the gap between germline ends came to 9 bases. Germline V CDR1 and CDR2: DFQATT, SNEGSKA (reference sequence). This CDR3 has 13 amino acids.

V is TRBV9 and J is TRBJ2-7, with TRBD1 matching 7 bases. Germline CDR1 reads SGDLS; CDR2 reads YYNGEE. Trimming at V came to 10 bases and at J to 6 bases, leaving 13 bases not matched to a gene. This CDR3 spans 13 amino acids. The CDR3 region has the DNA TGTGCCGGCTCCCGGGACAGTTGGTCCGAGCAGTACTTC. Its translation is CAGSRDSWSEQYF. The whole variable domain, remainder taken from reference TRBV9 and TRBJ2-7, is DSGVTQTPKHLITATGQRVTLRCSPRSGDLSVYWYQQSLDQGLQFLIQYYNGEERAKGNILERFSAQQFPDLHSELNLSSLELGDSALYFCAGSRDSWSEQYFGPGTRLTVT.

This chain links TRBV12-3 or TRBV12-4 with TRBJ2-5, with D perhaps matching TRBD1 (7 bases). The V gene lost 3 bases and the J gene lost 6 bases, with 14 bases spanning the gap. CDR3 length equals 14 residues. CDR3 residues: CASSFGGGSKTQYF. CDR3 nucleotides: TGTGCCAGCAGTTTTGGAGGGGGCAGCAAGACCCAGTACTTC.